Listed here are 24 T cell receptor beta chains from one sample, sequenced in a study of CD8 T cells in Susac syndrome. RNA amounts of about 0.5 to 1 ug underwent reverse transcription with random hexamers. Each CDR3 protein is one row after TCRdb ran MiXCR on the immunoSEQ multiplex PCR reads. The data hold 75,000 to 100,000 distinct CDR3 sequences, with 95% observed a single time. The sequenced material came from CD8+ T cells from PBMCs. These receptors were collected from a human donor with Susac syndrome.

This clonotype was counted between two and nine times. The chain is built from TRBV29-1 and TRBJ2-4; 11 bases are shared with TRBD2. V shed 5 bases and J 7 bases; nucleotides not matched to a gene: 4. The CDR3 is 13 amino acids. Germline CDR1 reads SQVTM; CDR2 reads ANQGSEA. The CDR3 nucleotides are TGCAGCGTTCTTAGCGGGAGGGACAACATTCAGTACTTC. Residues: CSVLSGRDNIQYF.

The rearrangement links TRBV30 to TRBJ1-1; D not resolved. Trimming cost V 1 base and J 7 bases, with 10 bases left between them. Germline V gene data show CDR1 as GTSNPN and CDR2 as SVGIG (reference sequence). The CDR3 length is 12 residues. CDR3 DNA sequence: TGTGCCTGGAGTGAGAGGGCGATTGAAGCTTTCTTT. Translation: CAWSERAIEAFF.

The V gene is TRBV9, the J gene TRBJ1-1; possible D gene TRBD1, 5 bases. This CDR3 spans 13 amino acids. V dropped 6 bases and J dropped 1 base, with 10 bases sitting between them. Germline-derived CDR1 and CDR2 are SGDLS and YYNGEE. DNA of the CDR3: TGTGCCAGCACCGGGACCGAGAACACTGAAGCTTTCTTT. As protein: CASTGTENTEAFF. Full variable domain (remainder filled in from reference TRBV9 and TRBJ1-1): DSGVTQTPKHLITATGQRVTLRCSPRSGDLSVYWYQQSLDQGLQFLIQYYNGEERAKGNILERFSAQQFPDLHSELNLSSLELGDSALYFCASTGTENTEAFFGQGTRLTVV.

The chain couples TRBV7-9 to TRBJ2-3, with a possible D match to TRBD2 (5 bases). Germline CDR1 is SEHNR and CDR2 is FQNEAQ (reference sequence). This CDR3 comprises 16 residues. Trimming cost V 3 bases and J 0 bases, with 13 bases left between them. The CDR3 DNA follows: TGTGCCAGCAGCTTCCCGGCGGGCTCTAGCACAGATACGCAGTATTTT. Amino acid sequence: CASSFPAGSSTDTQYF.

This sequence joins TRBV2 and TRBJ2-7; the match to TRBD2 covers 9 bases. The ends lost 7 bases at V and 5 bases at J; junction bases unmatched: 9. This CDR3 is 14 amino acids long. The germline V gene encodes CDR1 SNHLY and CDR2 FYNNEI. As DNA, the CDR3 is TGTGCCAGCACTGGTAGCGGGAGAGGCGACGAGCAGTACTTC. It specifies CASTGSGRGDEQYF.

The rearrangement links TRBV20-1 to TRBJ2-1, with 10 bases matching TRBD2. Losses at the gene ends were 3 bases for V and 7 bases for J; bases not matched to a gene: 15. CDR1 DFQATT and CDR2 SNEGSKA come from the germline V gene (reference sequence). This CDR3 spans 17 amino acids. CDR3 DNA: TGCAGTGCTAGCGGAGGACTAGCGGCAAGGATGTGGAATGAGCAGTTCTTC. Translating it yields CSASGGLAARMWNEQFF.

V and J are TRBV29-1 and TRBJ2-1, with 11 bases aligning to TRBD2. V shed 6 bases and J 1 base; nucleotides not matched to a gene: 5. This CDR3 region has 15 residues. Germline CDR1 reads SQVTM; CDR2 reads ANQGSEA. CDR3 DNA sequence: TGCAGCGTCGACACTAGCGGGAGTTCCTACAATGAGCAGTTCTTC. It codes for CSVDTSGSSYNEQFF.

This chain connects TRBV29-1 to TRBJ2-1, with TRBD2 identical over 9 bases. The CDR3 extends over 13 amino acids. From germline, CDR1 is SQVTM and CDR2 ANQGSEA. J gave up 3 bases and V 4 bases, and 1 base lay outside the gene matches. CDR3 amino acids: CSVVAGDYNEQFF. The CDR3 bases are TGCAGCGTTGTAGCGGGAGACTACAATGAGCAGTTCTTC.

This chain uses TRBV6-5 with TRBJ2-1; D possibly corresponds to TRBD2 (7 bases). Looked up from germline, CDR1 is MNHEY and CDR2 is SVGAGI. The CDR3 extends over 14 amino acids. Trimming removed 6 bases at V and 6 bases at J, with 15 bases between. The CDR3 sequence is CASSPGGGVNEQFF. As DNA, the CDR3 is TGTGCCAGCAGCCCCGGAGGGGGGGTCAATGAGCAGTTCTTC.

The genes are TRBV12-3 or TRBV12-4 and TRBJ1-1, with D hard to call. This CDR3 has 12 residues. Trimming pared 4 bases from V and 0 bases from J, leaving 3 bases between. CDR3 residues: CASSYMNTEAFF. CDR3 DNA sequence: TGTGCCAGCAGTTACATGAACACTGAAGCTTTCTTT.

V gene TRBV20-1 combines with J gene TRBJ1-2; no clear D gene. The CDR3 has 14 amino acids. Germline values: CDR1 DFQATT, CDR2 SNEGSKA (reference sequence). Trimming pared 6 bases from V and 5 bases from J, leaving 19 bases between. CDR3 amino acids: CSAVMWTPGYGYTF. CDR3 DNA sequence: TGCAGTGCGGTCATGTGGACGCCCGGTTATGGCTACACCTTC.

The chain combines TRBV5-1 with TRBJ1-2; tentatively, D is TRBD1 (5 bases). Trimming took 0 bases from V and 8 from J, leaving 17 bases between them. The CDR3 is 15 residues long. Germline values: CDR1 SGHRS, CDR2 YFSETQ. DNA of the CDR3: TGCGCCAGCAGCTTGGGCCCAGGGCCCGGCGGGGGCTACACCTTC. This codes for CASSLGPGPGGGYTF.

The chain combines TRBV20-1 with TRBJ2-7; D may correspond to TRBD1 or TRBD2 (5 bases each). The length of the CDR3 is 14 residues. Germline CDR1 is DFQATT and CDR2 is SNEGSKA (reference sequence). V dropped 3 bases and J dropped 3 bases, with 15 bases sitting between them. The CDR3 here is CSARGRDRYYEQYF. CDR3 DNA: TGCAGTGCTAGGGGCCGGGACCGATACTACGAGCAGTACTTC.

V is TRBV12-3 or TRBV12-4 and J is TRBJ2-3; D is perhaps TRBD2 (6 bases). The CDR3 contains 14 residues. With 7 bases removed from V and 3 bases from J, the gap between germline ends came to 14 bases. The CDR3 DNA sequence: TGTGCCAGCACCCGCGGTCGGGGGACAGATACGCAGTATTTT. Protein sequence: CASTRGRGTDTQYF.

V gene TRBV13 combines with J gene TRBJ2-1; 12 positions agree with TRBD2. The CDR3 spans 19 residues. CDR1 is PRHDT, CDR2 FYEKMQ, per germline (reference sequence). With 5 bases clipped from V and 5 bases from J, the junction kept 16 bases outside the gene matches. The chain's CDR3 is CASSALGLAGGPRNNEQFF. The CDR3 coding sequence is TGTGCCAGCAGCGCTTTAGGCCTAGCGGGAGGGCCGAGGAACAATGAGCAGTTCTTC.

The chain recombines TRBV29-1 with TRBJ2-1; perhaps TRBD2 as D (6 bases). Trimming left V 4 bases short and J 9 bases short, with 19 bases between. Germline CDR1 is SQVTM and CDR2 is ANQGSEA. The CDR3 is 14 residues long. The CDR3 region is CSVVGLAKVGEQFF. The CDR3 bases are TGCAGCGTTGTCGGGCTAGCGAAGGTGGGTGAGCAGTTCTTC.

The gene calls are TRBV3-1 and TRBJ2-5, with D perhaps matching TRBD2 (6 bases). V dropped 4 bases and J dropped 0 bases, with 18 bases sitting between them. In germline, CDR1 is LGHDT, CDR2 YNNKEL (reference sequence). The CDR3 spans 17 residues. CDR3 coding DNA: TGTGCCAGCAGCCCTCGGGAGATAGCGGTCCACCAAGAGACCCAGTACTTC. Encoded protein: CASSPREIAVHQETQYF.

The V gene is TRBV7-2, the J gene TRBJ2-3; TRBD2 is a possible D gene (5 bases). The CDR3 is 16 amino acids. The germline CDR1 and CDR2 sequences are SGHTA and FQGNSA. V was pared by 0 bases and J by 0 bases, with 10 bases between. The CDR3 region has the DNA TGTGCCAGCAGCTTAGCGGTCAGCGGAAGCACAGATACGCAGTATTTT. The encoded protein is CASSLAVSGSTDTQYF.

The V call is TRBV5-8, the J call TRBJ1-3; TRBD1 aligns across 7 bases. Germline CDR1 and CDR2: SGHTS and YDEGEE. The CDR3 is made up of 15 amino acids. Germline trimming cut 4 bases from V and 0 bases from J; bases unmatched to any gene: 4. In nucleotides, the CDR3 is TGTGCCAGCAGCCGGGGGACAGCCTCTGGAAACACCATATATTTT. Protein sequence: CASSRGTASGNTIYF.

The CDR3 protein is CASRSYTEAFF. The CDR3 DNA is TGTGCCAGCAGATCCTACACTGAAGCTTTCTTT. The gene calls are TRBV27 and TRBJ1-1, with D uncertain. The germline V gene has CDR1 MNHEY and CDR2 SMNVEV (reference sequence). The CDR3 extends over 11 amino acids. Trimming pared 6 bases from V and 3 bases from J, leaving 5 bases between.

The chain employs TRBV7-6 and TRBJ2-3, with TRBD1 matching over 8 bases. Per the germline V gene, CDR1 is SGHVS and CDR2 is FNYEAQ. The junction had 14 bases not matched to a gene; V was cut back by 11 bases and J by 4 bases. The CDR3 loop spans 15 amino acids. The CDR3 sequence: CAYSLTRGRADTQYF. For the CDR3, the DNA is TGTGCCTACAGCTTGACCAGGGGGCGCGCAGATACGCAGTATTTT.

V usage is TRBV30 and J usage is TRBJ2-1; the D is unclear. The CDR3 runs to 14 residues. Germline loops: CDR1 GTSNPN, CDR2 SVGIG (reference sequence). V gave up 3 bases and J gave up 0 bases, with 9 bases separating them. The CDR3 DNA is TGTGCCTGGAGCGAAGTGATCTCCTACAATGAGCAGTTCTTC. It codes for CAWSEVISYNEQFF.

The DNA of the CDR3 is TGTGCCAGCATAATCGGGGCTAGAGAGCAGTTCTTC. This sequence encodes CASIIGAREQFF. V is TRBV2 and J is TRBJ2-1, with D possibly called TRBD1 or TRBD2 (5 bases each). This CDR3 contains 12 residues. Germline values: CDR1 SNHLY, CDR2 FYNNEI. Trimming shortened V by 7 bases and J by 10 bases, and 14 bases separated the two germline ends.

The chain carries TRBV5-6 and TRBJ2-7, with D maybe TRBD1 (6 bases). The CDR3 is 12 amino acids. CDR1 SGHDT and CDR2 YYEEEE come from the germline V gene. Trimming shortened V by 3 bases and J by 6 bases, and 10 bases separated the two germline ends. The CDR3 bases are TGTGCCAGCAGCTCGTGGACAGTCGAGCAGTACTTC. This encodes CASSSWTVEQYF.